The entry that follows covers one TCR beta chain sequence. Authors' data handling: Amplified reference gene primers provided the basis for estimating nucleated cell counts. Method: immunoSEQ multiplex PCR; TCRdb's copy keeps in-frame clones and lacks some. Clonal size and the V and J genes are those of that table, whereas D and trimming came from the DNA. Of fewer than 650,000 clones in the sample, about 89% were seen once. In Seattle, patients joined the study during active infection and were tracked longitudinally. The record originates from a study of blood T cell repertoires in COVID-19. Study overall: Italy, Spain and the United States were the sources of the convalescent and acute COVID-19 samples. T cells, B-cell-depleted T cells, or PBMCs provided the cDNA or gDNA that served as material.

The length of the CDR3 is 13 residues. Germline V lookup: CDR1 MRHNA, CDR2 SNTAGT. V was pared by 2 bases and J by 4 bases, with 8 bases between. Sequencing was carried out using peripheral blood. J is TRBJ1-1 and V is TRBV6-4; the D is unclear. The receptor was isolated from a woman aged 45-60 years with COVID-19, enrolled during active disease. In nucleotides, the CDR3 is TGTGCCAGCAGTGACCAAAGAGGCACTGAAGCTTTCTTT. Translation gives CASSDQRGTEAFF.